Following are 13 T cell receptor beta chains from one sample sequenced in a study of T cell responses to AZD1222 COVID-19 vaccine (dated by TCRdb to the early 2020s). What this sample's time point label stands for: baseline before first vaccination. What the treatment or condition label conveys for this sample: meningococcal conjugate vaccine given as trial control. The protocol used for the library was the immunoSEQ multiplex PCR assay. TCRdb carries this immuneACCESS record with in-frame sequences only. Its versions omit some clonotypes, under half of them owing to an unresolved V gene in the studies checked, with the rest unexplained. For this sample the table gives approximately 220,000 clones, of which 85% to 95% were detected only once. The top ten hold more than 0.8% of the sample. The sequencing here drew on peripheral blood, taken on day 0 of MenACWY control vaccination. Every receptor here comes from an adult in good health.

The rearrangement links TRBV12-3 or TRBV12-4 to TRBJ2-3; D is unclear. The CDR3 consists of 13 residues. Trimming removed 4 bases at V and 4 bases at J, with 9 bases between. This chain's CDR3 is CASSSTLSDTQYF. The CDR3 DNA reads TGTGCCAGCAGTTCAACGCTTTCAGATACGCAGTATTTT.

The chain uses TRBV27 and TRBJ1-5, with D unresolved. V gave up 4 bases and J gave up 6 bases, with 25 bases separating them. This CDR3 has 18 amino acids. Germline CDR1 and CDR2: MNHEY and SMNVEV (reference sequence). CDR3 in amino acids: CASSSSLPRAGSLQPQHF. DNA of the CDR3: TGTGCCAGCAGTTCCTCTCTTCCCCGGGCGGGTTCCCTTCAGCCCCAGCATTTT.

The chain links TRBV5-4 to TRBJ2-7; D may be TRBD2 (6 bases). This CDR3 is built from 15 residues. Germline values: CDR1 SGHNT, CDR2 YYREEE (reference sequence). V lost 3 bases, J lost 0 bases, and 13 bases lay in between. In nucleotides, the CDR3 is TGTGCCAGCAGCTGGGGGACTCGATCCTCCTACGAGCAGTACTTC. Translation: CASSWGTRSSYEQYF. The full variable domain, its missing parts supplied by reference TRBV5-4 and TRBJ2-7, is ETGVTQSPTHLIKTRGQQVTLRCSSQSGHNTVSWYQQALGQGPQFIFQYYREEENGRGNFPPRFSGLQFPNYSSELNVNALELDDSALYLCASSWGTRSSYEQYFGPGTRLTVT.

J is TRBJ2-7 and V is TRBV28; TRBD1 matches at 9 bases. The germline gives CDR1 MDHEN, CDR2 SYDVKM. The CDR3 covers 15 residues. V shed 2 bases, J shed 2 bases, and the junction held 4 bases outside the gene matches. DNA of the CDR3: TGTGCCAGCAGTTTAAGGCGACAGGGGGCCTACGAGCAGTACTTC. Its protein product is CASSLRRQGAYEQYF.

V and J are TRBV12-3 or TRBV12-4 and TRBJ1-1; no reliable D call. CDR3 length: 13 amino acids. V was cut by 1 base and J by 3 bases, with 6 bases left in between. For the CDR3, the DNA is TGTGCCAGCAGTTTAGGACCGTACACTGAAGCTTTCTTT. Residues: CASSLGPYTEAFF.

The rearrangement uses TRBV4-2 and TRBJ1-1; D ambiguous. The length of the CDR3 is 13 residues. With 0 bases removed from V and 5 bases from J, the gap between germline ends came to 7 bases. Germline CDR1 LGHNA, CDR2 YNFKEQ. CDR3 in amino acids: CASSQDGITEAFF. In DNA form, the CDR3 reads TGTGCCAGCAGCCAAGATGGGATAACTGAAGCTTTCTTT.

V and J are TRBV2 and TRBJ1-5; D is ambiguous. This CDR3 is 15 amino acids long. With 0 bases removed from V and 4 bases from J, the gap between germline ends came to 10 bases. Germline CDR1 is SNHLY and CDR2 is FYNNEI. The CDR3 bases are TGTGCCAGCAGTGAAGCAGGGCTCCGAAATCAGCCCCAGCATTTT. This translates into CASSEAGLRNQPQHF.

As for this clone: Other nucleotide sequences from this sample produce the same CDR3. V usage is TRBV6-5 and J usage is TRBJ1-3; D call uncertain. CDR1 is MNHEY, CDR2 SVGAGI, per germline. V lost 0 bases, J lost 0 bases, and 9 bases lay in between. The CDR3 length is 16 residues. CDR3 sequence: CASSYSRGNSGNTIYF. In nucleotides, the CDR3 is TGTGCCAGCAGTTACTCGAGAGGTAACTCTGGAAACACCATATATTTT.

The chain carries TRBV4-3 and TRBJ1-1; 9 nucleotides agree with TRBD1. V lost 3 bases to trimming and J lost 4 bases; unmatched junction nucleotides: 6. The CDR3 has 15 residues. Germline values: CDR1 LGHNA, CDR2 YSLEER. The CDR3 sequence: CASSQGGTGPTEAFF. The DNA of the CDR3 is TGCGCCAGCAGCCAGGGGGGGACAGGGCCCACTGAAGCTTTCTTT.

This sequence joins TRBV18 and TRBJ1-2, with TRBD1 matching 9 bases. Losses at the gene ends were 3 bases for V and 4 bases for J; bases not matched to a gene: 6. Germline CDR1 is KGHSH and CDR2 is LQKENI. The CDR3 is made up of 15 amino acids. The CDR3 region is CASSPRGQGGYGYTF. DNA for the CDR3: TGTGCCAGCTCACCCCGGGGACAGGGAGGCTATGGCTACACCTTC.

This clone was counted once. The CDR3 nucleotides read TGTGCCAGCTCACCCCAACAAGTGGATGAGCAGTTCTTC. Translation: CASSPQQVDEQFF. The chain joins TRBV18 to TRBJ2-1, with unresolved D. The CDR3 is made up of 13 amino acids. The germline V gene encodes CDR1 KGHSH and CDR2 LQKENI. The V end lost 3 bases, the J end lost 8 bases, and 11 bases lay between the germline ends.

The J gene is TRBJ1-5, the V gene TRBV30; D ambiguous. In germline, CDR1 is GTSNPN, CDR2 SVGIG (reference sequence). CDR3 length: 14 amino acids. Trimming shortened V by 3 bases and J by 0 bases, and 9 bases separated the two germline ends. The CDR3 DNA reads as TGTGCCTGGAGAGAAGGTTCTAGCAATCAGCCCCAGCATTTT. Its translation is CAWREGSSNQPQHF.

This clone was seen just once. The chain is built from TRBV28 and TRBJ1-4; 8 nucleotides agree with TRBD1. The CDR3 length is 14 residues. Trimming cost V 8 bases and J 8 bases; bases outside gene matches: 10. Germline V gives CDR1 MDHEN, CDR2 SYDVKM. CDR3 DNA: TGTGCCAGCGGAGCCCAGGGGGCGTACGAAAAACTGTTTTTT. Translating it yields CASGAQGAYEKLFF.